The clone carrying this T cell receptor (beta chain) has just a few counts. What it binds is unknown. These data are taken from a study of T cells after yellow fever vaccination. Study observations and caveats: The bulk population could contribute abundant contaminating clonotypes to FACS-sorted repertoires.

CDR1 and CDR2 (germline): LGHNA, YSLEER. Trimming stripped 6 bases from V and 3 bases from J, with 12 bases between. The CDR3 has 14 amino acids. Making TCR cDNA involved 5'RACE template switching, which added UMIs and a universal primer site. TCRdb called the 5' RACE reads again in MiXCR, with one record for every CDR3 protein. This repertoire shows hundreds of thousands of distinct CDR3 sequences, roughly 8.7% found once; its top ten account for roughly 18%. This receptor was obtained from a man aged 18-30 years who received the YFV17D yellow fever vaccine. The V and J genes are TRBV4-3 and TRBJ2-1; unclear D gene. The material sequenced was PBMCs, taken on the day of the first yellow fever vaccination. The CDR3 sequence: CASSYDIYYNEQFF. The DNA for the CDR3 is TGCGCCAGCAGTTATGACATTTACTACAATGAGCAGTTCTTC.